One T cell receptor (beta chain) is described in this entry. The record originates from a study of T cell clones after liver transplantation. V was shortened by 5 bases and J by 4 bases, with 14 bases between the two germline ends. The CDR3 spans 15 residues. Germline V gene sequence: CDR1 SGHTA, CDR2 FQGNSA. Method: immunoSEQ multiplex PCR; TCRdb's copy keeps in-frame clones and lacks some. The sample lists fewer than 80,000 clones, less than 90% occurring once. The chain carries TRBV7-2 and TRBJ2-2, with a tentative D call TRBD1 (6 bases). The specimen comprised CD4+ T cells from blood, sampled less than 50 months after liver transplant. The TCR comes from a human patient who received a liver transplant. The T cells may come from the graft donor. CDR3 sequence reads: CASSQRTETTGELFF. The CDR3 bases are TGTGCCAGCAGCCAGCGGACAGAAACCACCGGGGAGCTGTTTTTT.